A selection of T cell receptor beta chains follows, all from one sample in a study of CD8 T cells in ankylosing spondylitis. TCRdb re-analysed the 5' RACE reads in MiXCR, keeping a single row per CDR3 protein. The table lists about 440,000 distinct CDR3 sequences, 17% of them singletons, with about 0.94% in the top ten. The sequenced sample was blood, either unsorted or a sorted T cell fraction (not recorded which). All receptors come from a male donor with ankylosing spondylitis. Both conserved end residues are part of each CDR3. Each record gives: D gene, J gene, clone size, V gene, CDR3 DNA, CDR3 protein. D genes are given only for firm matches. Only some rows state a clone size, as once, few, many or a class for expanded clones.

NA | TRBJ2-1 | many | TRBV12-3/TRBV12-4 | TGTGCCAGCAGCCGGACAGGAGGGACTGAGCAGTTCTTC | CASSRTGGTEQFF
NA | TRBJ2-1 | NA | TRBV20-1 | TGCAGTGCCCGCCCGGGCTTTTACAATGAGCAGTTCTTC | CSARPGFYNEQFF
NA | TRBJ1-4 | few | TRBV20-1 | TGCAGTGCTAGAGTGGGGACAAGGGAAAAACTGTTTTTT | CSARVGTREKLFF
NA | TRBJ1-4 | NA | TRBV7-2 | TGTGCCAGCAGCTTACAGGGACTGAATGAAAAACTGTTTTTT | CASSLQGLNEKLFF
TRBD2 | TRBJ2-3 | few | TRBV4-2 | TGTGCCAGCACCAAAGGGGGGCTAGCGGGAGCTCCCACAGATACGCAGTATTTT | CASTKGGLAGAPTDTQYF
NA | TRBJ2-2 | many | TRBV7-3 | TGTGCCAGCAGCTCAGACAGGATCGAGACCGGGGAGCTGTTTTTT | CASSSDRIETGELFF
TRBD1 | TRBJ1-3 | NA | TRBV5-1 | TGCACCAGCAGCCGCAATCTCAGAACAGGGACAGCTGGAAACACCATATATTTT | CTSSRNLRTGTAGNTIYF
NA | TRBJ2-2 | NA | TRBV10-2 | TGCGCCAGCAGGAGGGGGGGCCTCACCGGGGAGCTGTTTTTT | CASRRGGLTGELFF
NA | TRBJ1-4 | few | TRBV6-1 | TGTGCCAGCAGTGACCCCAGCGGGGCAGGGAGGGGTGAAAAACTGTTTTTT | CASSDPSGAGRGEKLFF
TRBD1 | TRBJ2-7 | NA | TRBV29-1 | TGCAGCGTTAGTGACAGGGCCTACGAGCAGTACTTC | CSVSDRAYEQYF
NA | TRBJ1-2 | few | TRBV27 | TGTGCCAGCAGTTATAGGGCAGAGGGGGCTAACTATGGCTACACCTTC | CASSYRAEGANYGYTF
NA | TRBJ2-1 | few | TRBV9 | TGTGCCAGCAGCGTAGAAGGCAACGGGGAGCAGTTCTTC | CASSVEGNGEQFF
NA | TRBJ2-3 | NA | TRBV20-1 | TGCAGTGCCCCCGGGAGCAGCACAGATACGCAGTATTTT | CSAPGSSTDTQYF
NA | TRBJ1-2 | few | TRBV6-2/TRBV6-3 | TGTGCCAGCAGTCGGGGTCTACTGGGTGGCTACACCTTC | CASSRGLLGGYTF
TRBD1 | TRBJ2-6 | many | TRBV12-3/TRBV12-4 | TGTGCCAGCAAAGGGGGCGCTCTGGCGTTCTCTGGGGCCAACGTCCTGACTTTC | CASKGGALAFSGANVLTF
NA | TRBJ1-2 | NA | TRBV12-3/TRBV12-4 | TGTGCCAGCAGTTTCGGGGGGAAGGGTGGCTACACCTTC | CASSFGGKGGYTF
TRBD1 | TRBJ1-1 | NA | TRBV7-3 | TGTGCCAGCAGCCGGGACAGGGCCTCCACTGAAGCTTTCTTT | CASSRDRASTEAFF
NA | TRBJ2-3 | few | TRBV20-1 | TGCAGTGCTAGGGCCCCAAGCGGGAGCACAGATACGCAGTATTTT | CSARAPSGSTDTQYF
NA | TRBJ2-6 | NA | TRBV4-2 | TGTGCCAGGAGCCCTGGCCTCCTCCCCGGAGGGGCCAACGTCCTGACTTTC | CARSPGLLPGGANVLTF
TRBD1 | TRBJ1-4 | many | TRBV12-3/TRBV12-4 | TGTGCCAGCAGTTTAGTAGGGGGCGCAACTAATGAAAAACTGTTTTTT | CASSLVGGATNEKLFF
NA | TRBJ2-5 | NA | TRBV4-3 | TGCGCCAGCGGGTCACAGGAAGAGACCCAGTACTTC | CASGSQEETQYF
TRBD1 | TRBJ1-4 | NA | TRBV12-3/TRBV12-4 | TGTGCCAGCAGTCGTGAGCAGGGGGCTCGGGAAAAACTGTTTTTT | CASSREQGAREKLFF
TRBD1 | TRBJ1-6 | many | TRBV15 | TGTGCCACCAGCAGGACAGGGTCAGGTTCACCCCTCCACTTT | CATSRTGSGSPLHF
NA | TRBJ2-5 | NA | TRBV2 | TGTGCCAGCAGTGATCGAGCAAAGACCCAGTACTTC | CASSDRAKTQYF
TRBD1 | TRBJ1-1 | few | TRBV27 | TGTGCCAGCAGTTCGGGACAGGGCCGGCAGACTGAAGCTTTCTTT | CASSSGQGRQTEAFF
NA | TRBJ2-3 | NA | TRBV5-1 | TGCGCCAGCAGCTTAGTGGGTAACGCAGATACGCAGTATTTT | CASSLVGNADTQYF
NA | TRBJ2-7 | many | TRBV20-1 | TGCAGTGCCCCCCATGCCCAGGAGGGCTACGAGCAGTACTTC | CSAPHAQEGYEQYF
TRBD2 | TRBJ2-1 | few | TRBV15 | TGTGCCACCAGCAGAGATAGCCTAGCGGGCTTTAATGAGCAGTTCTTC | CATSRDSLAGFNEQFF
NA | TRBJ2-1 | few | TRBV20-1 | TGCAGTGCTAGGGACCGGGATGCGGAGTTCTTC | CSARDRDAEFF
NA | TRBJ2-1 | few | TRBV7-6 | TGTGCCAGCAGCTTATCCCCTAGTTACTACAATGAGCAGTTCTTC | CASSLSPSYYNEQFF
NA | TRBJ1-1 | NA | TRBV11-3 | TGTGCCAGCAGCCGAGGGAGGGCGAACACTGAAGCTTTCTTT | CASSRGRANTEAFF
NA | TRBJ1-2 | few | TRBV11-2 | TGTGCCAGCAGCTTATCCCCTAGAAGTCAGGATGGCTACACCTTC | CASSLSPRSQDGYTF
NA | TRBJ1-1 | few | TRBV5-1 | TGCGCCAGCAGCTTTGGGGACAAGAGTAACACTGAAGCTTTCTTT | CASSFGDKSNTEAFF
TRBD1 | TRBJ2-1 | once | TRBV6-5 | TGTGCCAGCAGTTACGACAGGGGCGCCAATGAGCAGTTCTTC | CASSYDRGANEQFF